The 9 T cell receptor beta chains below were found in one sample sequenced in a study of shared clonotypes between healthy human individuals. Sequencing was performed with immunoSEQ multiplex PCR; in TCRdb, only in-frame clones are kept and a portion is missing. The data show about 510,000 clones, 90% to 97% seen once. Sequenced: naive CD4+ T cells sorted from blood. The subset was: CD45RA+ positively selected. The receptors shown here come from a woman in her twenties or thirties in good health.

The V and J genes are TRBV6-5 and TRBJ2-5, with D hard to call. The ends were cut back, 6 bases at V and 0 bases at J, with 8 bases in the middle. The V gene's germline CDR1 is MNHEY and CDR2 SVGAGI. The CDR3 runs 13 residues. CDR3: CASSSPNQETQYF. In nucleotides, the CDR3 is TGTGCCAGCAGCTCCCCGAACCAAGAGACCCAGTACTTC.

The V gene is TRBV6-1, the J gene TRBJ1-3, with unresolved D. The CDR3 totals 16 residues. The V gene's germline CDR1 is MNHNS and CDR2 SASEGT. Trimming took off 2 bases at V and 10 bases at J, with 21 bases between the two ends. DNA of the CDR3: TGTGCCAGCAGTGAACCGCGGTCGAATCGCGTTGGGACCATATATTTT. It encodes CASSEPRSNRVGTIYF.

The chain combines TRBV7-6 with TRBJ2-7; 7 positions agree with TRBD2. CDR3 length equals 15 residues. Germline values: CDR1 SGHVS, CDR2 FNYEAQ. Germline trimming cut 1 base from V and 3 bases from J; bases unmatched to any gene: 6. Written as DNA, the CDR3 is TGTGCCAGCAGCTTAGTATCGGGAGGCTACTACGAGCAGTACTTC. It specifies CASSLVSGGYYEQYF.

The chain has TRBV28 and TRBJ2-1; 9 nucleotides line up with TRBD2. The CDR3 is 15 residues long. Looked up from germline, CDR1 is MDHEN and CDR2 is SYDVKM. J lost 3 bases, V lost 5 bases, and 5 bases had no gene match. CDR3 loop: CASSPTSGDYNEQFF. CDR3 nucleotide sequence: TGTGCCAGCAGTCCGACTAGCGGAGACTACAATGAGCAGTTCTTC.

As DNA, the CDR3 is TGCGCCAGCAGCCAAGCCCATAATAGCAATCAGCCCCAGCATTTT. Encoded protein: CASSQAHNSNQPQHF. The V gene is TRBV4-1, the J gene TRBJ1-5; no definite D call. The V and J ends lost 1 base and 0 bases respectively, with 7 bases between them. Germline V lookup: CDR1 MGHRA, CDR2 YSYEKL. The CDR3 spans 15 residues.

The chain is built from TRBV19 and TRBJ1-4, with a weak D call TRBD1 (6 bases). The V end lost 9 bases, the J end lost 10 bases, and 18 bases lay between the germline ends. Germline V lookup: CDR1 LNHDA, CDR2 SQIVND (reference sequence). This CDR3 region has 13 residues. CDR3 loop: CASARQEVGKLFF. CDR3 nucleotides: TGTGCCAGCGCCCGACAGGAGGTGGGAAAACTGTTTTTT.

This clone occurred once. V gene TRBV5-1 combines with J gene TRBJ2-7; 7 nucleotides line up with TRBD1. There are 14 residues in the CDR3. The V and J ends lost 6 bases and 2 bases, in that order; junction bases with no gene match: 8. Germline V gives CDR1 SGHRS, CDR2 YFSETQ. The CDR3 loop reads CASTDPGGPYEQYF. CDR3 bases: TGCGCCAGCACGGACCCAGGGGGTCCCTACGAGCAGTACTTC.

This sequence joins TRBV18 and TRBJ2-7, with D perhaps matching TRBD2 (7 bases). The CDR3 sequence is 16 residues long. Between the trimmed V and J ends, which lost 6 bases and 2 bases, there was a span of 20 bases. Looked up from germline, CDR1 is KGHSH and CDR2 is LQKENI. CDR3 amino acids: CASSLRGGAGTYEQYF. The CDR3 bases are TGTGCCAGCTCCCTCAGAGGGGGAGCGGGAACCTACGAGCAGTACTTC.

DNA for the CDR3: TGTGCCAGCAGCTTGGCAAGGGGGGGGGAGACCCAGTACTTC. Translation: CASSLARGGETQYF. The J gene is TRBJ2-5, the V gene TRBV5-4, with D possibly being TRBD2 (7 bases). V dropped 0 bases and J dropped 5 bases, with 11 bases sitting between them. The CDR3 is 14 amino acids. CDR1 and CDR2 (germline): SGHNT, YYREEE (reference sequence). Based on the CDR3 plus reference TRBV5-4 and TRBJ2-5, the full variable domain is ETGVTQSPTHLIKTRGQQVTLRCSSQSGHNTVSWYQQALGQGPQFIFQYYREEENGRGNFPPRFSGLQFPNYSSELNVNALELDDSALYLCASSLARGGETQYFGPGTRLLVL.